This T cell receptor beta chain was sequenced in a study of beta chain features in type 1 diabetes. Germline V gene lookup returns CDR1 SGHNT and CDR2 YENEEA. The CDR3 spans 14 residues. Trimming shortened V by 5 bases and J by 4 bases, and 14 bases separated the two germline ends. Only a few counts were recorded for this clone. Its antigen remains unidentified. What was sequenced were expressed TCRB transcripts, since all of the isolated RNA had been reverse transcribed. Profiling relied on immunoSEQ multiplex PCR, and the TCRdb table lists in-frame clones only, not all of them. The table has 150,000 to 200,000 clones, just over 8% seen once; the top ten hold approximately 0.54%. Study-wide results and caveats: The study found moderately but significantly shorter TCRB CDR3s in all four CD4+ subsets of Type 1 diabetes patients.

The specimen sequenced was central memory CD4+ T cells from blood. The rearrangement joins TRBV11-3 to TRBJ2-5, with D possibly matching TRBD1 (5 bases). This TCR was recovered from a woman aged 18-29 years with type 1 diabetes. CDR3 region: CASSDPGSRETQYF. CDR3 DNA: TGTGCCAGCAGCGACCCAGGGTCTCGAGAGACCCAGTACTTC.